The 17 T cell receptor beta chains given below trace back to one sample, sequenced in a study of shared clonotypes between healthy human individuals. Measured with immunoSEQ multiplex PCR; TCRdb has only the in-frame clones, and not every one. Of some 1.5 million clones listed, roughly 98% are singletons. Sequenced input: naive CD4+ T cells sorted from blood. Subset specified: CD45RA+ positively selected. Source of these receptors: a young man in good health.

J is TRBJ2-7 and V is TRBV6-6; 9 nucleotides agree with TRBD1. CDR1 is MNHNY and CDR2 is SVGAGI in the germline V gene (reference sequence). The V and J ends lost 6 bases and 4 bases, in that order; junction bases with no gene match: 7. This CDR3 comprises 14 residues. CDR3 coding DNA: TGTGCCAGCAGATTGGGACAGGGTGTTTACGAGCAGTACTTC. As protein: CASRLGQGVYEQYF.

The chain carries TRBV7-2 and TRBJ2-1; D gene unclear. The V gene lost 2 bases and the J gene lost 5 bases, with 19 bases spanning the gap. Germline V CDR1 and CDR2: SGHTA, FQGNSA. There are 17 residues in the CDR3. CDR3 bases: TGTGCCAGCAGCTTATTAAGGATGGTAGCTCCTAACAATGAGCAGTTCTTC. Protein: CASSLLRMVAPNNEQFF.

The chain has TRBV5-1 and TRBJ1-1, with D tentatively TRBD1 (5 bases). CDR1 is SGHRS, CDR2 YFSETQ, per germline. Between the trimmed V and J ends, which lost 2 bases and 0 bases, there was a span of 11 bases. The CDR3 is made up of 15 amino acids. The CDR3 protein is CASSLTGFLNTEAFF. The CDR3 nucleotides are TGCGCCAGCAGCTTAACAGGATTTTTGAACACTGAAGCTTTCTTT.

The rearrangement links TRBV7-6 to TRBJ2-1; 9 bases fit TRBD2. V trimming: 5 bases; J trimming: 7 bases; junction bases outside the gene matches: 12. Germline V CDR1 and CDR2: SGHVS, FNYEAQ. The length of the CDR3 is 16 residues. The CDR3 region has the DNA TGTGCCAGCAGCCCACTTGTGACTAGCGGCTCTAATGAGCAGTTCTTC. Residues: CASSPLVTSGSNEQFF. The full variable domain, with the rest looked up from reference TRBV7-6 and TRBJ2-1, is GAGVSQSPRYKVTKRGQDVALRCDPISGHVSLYWYRQALGQGPEFLTYFNYEAQQDKSGLPNDRFSAERPEGSISTLTIQRTEQRDSAMYRCASSPLVTSGSNEQFFGPGTRLTVL.

The CDR3 sequence is CASGFYNEQFF. DNA for the CDR3: TGTGCTAGTGGGTTTTACAATGAGCAGTTCTTC. The rearrangement links TRBV12-5 to TRBJ2-1; no reliable D call. The CDR3 is 11 residues long. Germline V gene data show CDR1 as LGHNT and CDR2 as FRNRAP. V lost 6 bases to trimming and J lost 4 bases, with 4 bases between them. The variable domain in full, with the rest retrieved from reference TRBV12-5 and TRBJ2-1, is DARVTQTPRHKVTEMGQEVTMRCQPILGHNTVFWYRQTMMQGLELLAYFRNRAPLDDSGMPKDRFSAEMPDATLATLKIQPSEPRDSAVYFCASGFYNEQFFGPGTRLTVL.

The chain couples TRBV4-1 to TRBJ1-5; D unclear. V gave up 0 bases and J gave up 7 bases, with 7 bases separating them. From germline, CDR1 is MGHRA and CDR2 YSYEKL. The length of the CDR3 is 13 residues. The CDR3 reads CASSQDVIQPQHF. CDR3 coding DNA: TGCGCCAGCAGCCAAGATGTGATACAGCCCCAGCATTTT.

V usage is TRBV25-1 and J usage is TRBJ2-2; weak D call: TRBD2 (6 bases). Germline loops: CDR1 MGHDK, CDR2 SYGVNS. The CDR3 runs 11 residues. Between the trimmed V and J ends, which lost 7 bases and 10 bases, there was a span of 10 bases. CDR3 in DNA: TGTGCCAGCACCGGGAGTGTGGAGCTGTTTTTT. Amino acid sequence: CASTGSVELFF. The entire variable domain, with the rest obtained from reference TRBV25-1 and TRBJ2-2, is as follows: EADIYQTPRYLVIGTGKKITLECSQTMGHDKMYWYQQDPGMELHLIHYSYGVNSTEKGDLSSESTVSRIRTEHFPLTLESARPSHTSQYLCASTGSVELFFGEGSRLTVL.

The V call is TRBV25-1, the J call TRBJ2-1; D gene uncertain. The CDR3 is 13 amino acids. V gave up 3 bases and J gave up 7 bases, with 10 bases separating them. Germline V gene lookup returns CDR1 MGHDK and CDR2 SYGVNS. CDR3 protein: CASSDPSVNEQFF. CDR3 nucleotide sequence: TGTGCCAGCAGTGACCCTTCGGTTAATGAGCAGTTCTTC. The variable domain in full, completed from reference TRBV25-1 and TRBJ2-1, reads EADIYQTPRYLVIGTGKKITLECSQTMGHDKMYWYQQDPGMELHLIHYSYGVNSTEKGDLSSESTVSRIRTEHFPLTLESARPSHTSQYLCASSDPSVNEQFFGPGTRLTVL.

The V gene is TRBV28, the J gene TRBJ2-3, with 8 bases fitting TRBD1. V gave up 6 bases and J gave up 6 bases; unmatched junction bases: 8. Germline-derived CDR1 and CDR2 are MDHEN and SYDVKM. The CDR3 sequence is 14 residues long. CDR3 sequence (DNA): TGTGCCAGCAGACAGGGGGGAGGCTCGGATACGCAGTATTTT. The encoded protein is CASRQGGGSDTQYF.

The chain carries TRBV5-6 and TRBJ1-3; the D is unclear. Looked up from germline, CDR1 is SGHDT and CDR2 is YYEEEE. This CDR3 comprises 15 residues. Between the trimmed V and J ends, which lost 4 bases and 0 bases, there was a span of 11 bases. Written as DNA, the CDR3 is TGTGCCAGCAGCCTCACAGCCGGCTCTGGAAACACCATATATTTT. Encoded protein: CASSLTAGSGNTIYF.

The chain joins TRBV7-2 to TRBJ1-1; 8 bases align to TRBD1. This CDR3 has 17 amino acids. V shed 5 bases, J shed 2 bases, and the junction held 13 bases outside the gene matches. CDR1 is SGHTA, CDR2 FQGNSA, per germline. The CDR3 sequence: CASSPRGAGQANTEAFF. The CDR3 nucleotides read TGTGCCAGCAGCCCCAGAGGGGCGGGACAGGCTAACACTGAAGCTTTCTTT.

The chain employs TRBV5-1 and TRBJ2-1, with a tentative D call TRBD1 (5 bases). This CDR3 is 14 amino acids long. Trimming left V 1 base short and J 12 bases short, with 17 bases between. The germline V gene encodes CDR1 SGHRS and CDR2 YFSETQ. CDR3 DNA: TGCGCCAGCAGCTTGAGGGGCCGCACTTGGGGGCAGTTCTTC. Protein: CASSLRGRTWGQFF.

The chain joins TRBV28 to TRBJ2-7, with 7 bases identical to TRBD1. Germline assignment: CDR1 MDHEN and CDR2 SYDVKM. Trimming took 6 bases from V and 2 from J; bases not matched to a gene: 7. This CDR3 is built from 14 residues. The CDR3: CASSHSGQTYEQYF. In DNA form, the CDR3 reads TGTGCCAGCAGCCATTCGGGACAGACCTACGAGCAGTACTTC.

This chain connects TRBV19 to TRBJ2-5; TRBD1 matches 8 bases. The CDR3 covers 15 residues. J lost 1 base, V lost 2 bases, and 3 bases had no gene match. Germline CDR1 and CDR2: LNHDA and SQIVND (reference sequence). In nucleotides, the CDR3 is TGTGCCAGTAGTATACCTACAGGGGGCCAAGAGACCCAGTACTTC. This encodes CASSIPTGGQETQYF.

The J gene is TRBJ2-7, the V gene TRBV29-1, with D tentatively TRBD2 (8 bases). The V end lost 8 bases, the J end lost 8 bases, and 19 bases lay between the germline ends. CDR3 length equals 12 residues. CDR1 and CDR2 (germline): SQVTM, ANQGSEA. This CDR3 is CSFWDSSGKQYF. The CDR3, as DNA: TGCAGCTTCTGGGACAGTAGCGGGAAGCAGTACTTC.

The rearrangement links TRBV19 to TRBJ2-7; 10 nucleotides agree with TRBD1. Germline V lookup: CDR1 LNHDA, CDR2 SQIVND (reference sequence). This CDR3 is 16 amino acids long. J was trimmed by 3 bases and V by 4 bases; bases with no gene match: 9. CDR3: CASSREPGQGNYEQYF. The CDR3 region has the DNA TGTGCCAGTAGTAGAGAACCGGGACAGGGGAACTACGAGCAGTACTTC.

The chain employs TRBV18 and TRBJ2-1, with a tentative D call TRBD2 (6 bases). V was shortened by 2 bases and J by 6 bases, with 11 bases between the two germline ends. The CDR3 totals 14 residues. Looked up from germline, CDR1 is KGHSH and CDR2 is LQKENI. The DNA of the CDR3 is TGTGCCAGCTCACCAATGCGGGGTCCCAATGAGCAGTTCTTC. Translating gives CASSPMRGPNEQFF.